This T cell receptor (beta chain) was documented in a study of human T cells and chemical hapten exposure. As for the study in general: Upper inner arm skin measuring about 2 cm by about 2 cm received 2% DPC for sensitization. Study outcomes and limitations: Donors' alopecia may make their immune response differ from healthy people's. Positively correlated with patch test score were the counts of PT1 expanded TCRs.

TCRdb reprocessed the RACE reads via MiXCR and lists one record per CDR3 protein. The sample consists of approximately 350,000 distinct CDR3 sequences, 6% to 8.5% of them appearing once. As regards this clonotype: Its antigen is not known.

Regarding time point: patch test 1, 2 weeks after DPC sensitization. Treatment reported: therapeutic diphenylcyclopropenone sensitization with weekly scalp DPC. The ends were cut back, 7 bases at V and 2 bases at J, with 18 bases in the middle. Germline V gene data show CDR1 as MNHEY and CDR2 as SVGEGT. The CDR3 has 15 amino acids. The chain links TRBV6-2 or TRBV6-3 to TRBJ2-7; possibly TRBD1 for D (5 bases). This sequence originates from a woman aged 18-29 years with alopecia areata. Some clones in this sample may be carry-over from other donors' samples. The source material was whole blood, sampled in connection with sensitization to the hapten diphenylcyclopropenone (DPC). The CDR3 DNA follows: TGTGCCAGCACCGTAATAATGGGGCCTGCCTACGAGCAGTACTTC. Translation gives CASTVIMGPAYEQYF.